A selection of T cell receptor beta chains follows, all from one sample in a study of blood T cell repertoires in COVID-19. The table came from immunoSEQ multiplex PCR; TCRdb's copy has only in-frame clones and leaves some out. The sample carries 65,000 to 80,000 clones, 75% to 90% recorded once. Sequencing was carried out using peripheral blood. These receptors all come from a middle-aged man with active COVID-19. Both conserved end residues are part of each CDR3. A D gene is named only where the DNA matches it firmly. Clone size is stated in some rows and not others, as once, few, many or a class when expanded.

j_gene: TRBJ1-5
v_gene: TRBV28
len: 13
abundance: NA
d_gene: NA
CDR3aa: CASGEGVGRPQHF
CDR3nt: TGTGCCAGCGGAGAAGGCGTAGGTCGGCCCCAGCATTTT

j_gene: TRBJ2-3
v_gene: TRBV28
len: 13
abundance: NA
d_gene: NA
CDR3aa: CASSTLAHDTQYF
CDR3nt: TGTGCCAGCAGTACCCTAGCACACGATACGCAGTATTTT

j_gene: TRBJ1-6
v_gene: TRBV19
len: 13
abundance: NA
d_gene: NA
CDR3aa: CASSIQFNSPLHF
CDR3nt: TGTGCCAGTAGTATCCAGTTTAATTCACCCCTCCACTTT

j_gene: TRBJ2-7
v_gene: TRBV27
len: 13
abundance: NA
d_gene: TRBD2
CDR3aa: CASGGLASHEQYF
CDR3nt: TGTGCCAGCGGGGGACTAGCCTCCCACGAGCAGTACTTC

j_gene: TRBJ1-2
v_gene: TRBV28
len: 13
abundance: NA
d_gene: NA
CDR3aa: CAILRPGVYGYTF
CDR3nt: TGTGCCATCCTGCGCCCGGGAGTCTATGGCTACACCTTC

j_gene: TRBJ2-2
v_gene: TRBV30
len: 14
abundance: NA
d_gene: NA
CDR3aa: CAWSVILGYGELFF
CDR3nt: TGTGCCTGGAGTGTTATTCTCGGGTACGGGGAGCTGTTTTTT

j_gene: TRBJ2-5
v_gene: TRBV28
len: 16
abundance: NA
d_gene: NA
CDR3aa: CASSLRQGTAQETQYF
CDR3nt: TGTGCCAGCAGTCTCCGCCAGGGGACGGCTCAAGAGACCCAGTACTTC

j_gene: TRBJ2-3
v_gene: TRBV10-3
len: 15
abundance: NA
d_gene: TRBD2
CDR3aa: CAISDSGRATDTQYF
CDR3nt: TGTGCCATCAGTGACAGCGGGAGGGCCACGGATACGCAGTATTTT

j_gene: TRBJ1-1
v_gene: TRBV7-3
len: 17
abundance: NA
d_gene: TRBD1
CDR3aa: CASSLTGRQGGGPEAFF
CDR3nt: TGTGCCAGCAGCTTAACTGGGAGACAGGGAGGAGGTCCTGAAGCTTTCTTT

j_gene: TRBJ2-7
v_gene: TRBV28
len: 14
abundance: NA
d_gene: TRBD1
CDR3aa: CASSRRTGRYEQYF
CDR3nt: TGTGCCAGCAGTAGAAGGACAGGGCGATACGAGCAGTACTTC

j_gene: TRBJ1-1
v_gene: TRBV6-2/TRBV6-3
len: 15
abundance: NA
d_gene: TRBD1
CDR3aa: CASSYPPGGRTEAFF
CDR3nt: TGTGCCAGCAGTTACCCACCAGGGGGTAGGACTGAAGCTTTCTTT

j_gene: TRBJ1-2
v_gene: TRBV7-9
len: 15
abundance: NA
d_gene: NA
CDR3aa: CAIGGERGGNYGYTF
CDR3nt: TGTGCCATCGGTGGTGAAAGGGGTGGTAACTATGGCTACACCTTC

j_gene: TRBJ1-5
v_gene: TRBV19
len: 15
abundance: NA
d_gene: NA
CDR3aa: CASSKRSTGNQPQHF
CDR3nt: TGTGCCAGTAGCAAGAGGTCAACGGGCAATCAGCCCCAGCATTTT

j_gene: TRBJ2-1
v_gene: TRBV6-1
len: 13
abundance: NA
d_gene: TRBD2
CDR3aa: CASVAGGWNEQFF
CDR3nt: TGTGCCAGCGTAGCGGGAGGATGGAATGAGCAGTTCTTC

j_gene: TRBJ1-2
v_gene: TRBV12-3/TRBV12-4
len: 13
abundance: NA
d_gene: TRBD1
CDR3aa: CASSLDRGGGYTF
CDR3nt: TGTGCCAGCAGTTTAGACAGGGGTGGTGGCTACACCTTC

j_gene: TRBJ1-2
v_gene: TRBV5-4
len: 15
abundance: NA
d_gene: TRBD1
CDR3aa: CASSLDARGRYGYTF
CDR3nt: TGTGCCAGCAGCTTGGATGCCAGGGGGCGTTATGGCTACACCTTC

j_gene: TRBJ2-7
v_gene: TRBV4-3
len: 15
abundance: NA
d_gene: TRBD2
CDR3aa: CASSQDPSGSVEQYF
CDR3nt: TGCGCCAGCAGCCAAGATCCCAGCGGGAGTGTCGAGCAGTACTTC

j_gene: TRBJ2-7
v_gene: TRBV25-1
len: 14
abundance: NA
d_gene: TRBD2
CDR3aa: CASSSGGGNYEQYF
CDR3nt: TGTGCCAGCTCTAGCGGGGGAGGGAACTACGAGCAGTACTTC

j_gene: TRBJ2-7
v_gene: TRBV7-2
len: 14
abundance: NA
d_gene: TRBD2
CDR3aa: CASSSRLAGYEQYF
CDR3nt: TGTGCCAGCAGCTCGCGACTAGCGGGCTACGAGCAGTACTTC

j_gene: TRBJ2-2
v_gene: TRBV5-8
len: 15
abundance: few
d_gene: TRBD2
CDR3aa: CASSRTSVNTGELFF
CDR3nt: TGTGCCAGCAGCCGGACTAGCGTGAACACCGGGGAGCTGTTTTTT

j_gene: TRBJ2-1
v_gene: TRBV28
len: 13
abundance: NA
d_gene: TRBD2
CDR3aa: CASLTSGGPIKFF
CDR3nt: TGTGCCAGCCTAACTAGCGGGGGGCCCATAAAGTTCTTC

j_gene: TRBJ1-2
v_gene: TRBV9
len: 12
abundance: NA
d_gene: NA
CDR3aa: CASSAQGGGYTF
CDR3nt: TGTGCCAGCAGCGCCCAGGGCGGTGGCTACACCTTC

j_gene: TRBJ1-2
v_gene: TRBV20-1
len: 11
abundance: NA
d_gene: NA
CDR3aa: CSAGERSGYTF
CDR3nt: TGCAGTGCAGGGGAAAGGAGCGGCTACACCTTC

j_gene: TRBJ2-2
v_gene: TRBV7-8
len: 17
abundance: NA
d_gene: TRBD2
CDR3aa: CASSEGVLAGQSGELFF
CDR3nt: TGTGCCAGCAGCGAGGGGGTCCTAGCGGGACAGTCCGGGGAGCTGTTTTTT

j_gene: TRBJ2-3
v_gene: TRBV5-1
len: 14
abundance: NA
d_gene: NA
CDR3aa: CASTINPGTDTQYF
CDR3nt: TGCGCCAGCACGATAAATCCAGGCACAGATACGCAGTATTTT

j_gene: TRBJ1-2
v_gene: TRBV27
len: 11
abundance: once
d_gene: NA
CDR3aa: CASSRGGGYTF
CDR3nt: TGTGCCAGCAGTAGGGGGGGCGGCTACACCTTC

j_gene: TRBJ2-3
v_gene: TRBV28
len: 17
abundance: NA
d_gene: NA
CDR3aa: CASSFAAGRYSTDTQYF
CDR3nt: TGTGCCAGCAGTTTCGCCGCGGGCAGATACAGCACAGATACGCAGTATTTT

j_gene: TRBJ1-5
v_gene: TRBV28
len: 16
abundance: NA
d_gene: NA
CDR3aa: CASSFTFPGGNQPQHF
CDR3nt: TGTGCCAGCAGTTTTACGTTTCCGGGGGGCAATCAGCCCCAGCATTTT

j_gene: TRBJ2-2
v_gene: TRBV7-8
len: 14
abundance: NA
d_gene: NA
CDR3aa: CASNSIRATGELFF
CDR3nt: TGTGCCAGCAACTCAATCAGGGCCACCGGGGAGCTGTTTTTT

j_gene: TRBJ1-1
v_gene: TRBV7-9
len: 15
abundance: NA
d_gene: NA
CDR3aa: CASSLIGGANTEAFF
CDR3nt: TGTGCCAGCAGCCTCATAGGCGGGGCGAACACTGAAGCTTTCTTT

j_gene: TRBJ2-3
v_gene: TRBV28
len: 13
abundance: NA
d_gene: NA
CDR3aa: CATLGQFTDTQYF
CDR3nt: TGTGCCACCCTCGGACAGTTCACAGATACGCAGTATTTT

j_gene: TRBJ2-7
v_gene: TRBV28
len: 15
abundance: NA
d_gene: TRBD2
CDR3aa: CASSSGLAGIYEQYF
CDR3nt: TGTGCCAGCAGCTCCGGACTAGCGGGAATCTACGAGCAGTACTTC

j_gene: TRBJ2-2
v_gene: TRBV7-3
len: 14
abundance: NA
d_gene: NA
CDR3aa: CASSTGSGTGELFF
CDR3nt: TGTGCCAGCAGCACTGGGTCGGGGACCGGGGAGCTGTTTTTT

j_gene: TRBJ2-5
v_gene: TRBV7-2
len: 14
abundance: NA
d_gene: NA
CDR3aa: CASSLFSGQETQYF
CDR3nt: TGTGCCAGCAGCTTATTTAGCGGCCAAGAGACCCAGTACTTC

j_gene: TRBJ1-2
v_gene: TRBV6-5
len: 14
abundance: NA
d_gene: NA
CDR3aa: CASSPPGQGEGYTF
CDR3nt: TGTGCCAGCAGTCCCCCCGGACAAGGGGAAGGCTACACCTTC

j_gene: TRBJ2-7
v_gene: TRBV2
len: 14
abundance: NA
d_gene: TRBD1
CDR3aa: CASSETGGVGEQYF
CDR3nt: TGTGCCAGCAGTGAAACAGGGGGAGTAGGCGAGCAGTACTTC

j_gene: TRBJ2-2
v_gene: TRBV28
len: 14
abundance: NA
d_gene: NA
CDR3aa: CASKRDWRRGELFF
CDR3nt: TGTGCCAGCAAAAGGGATTGGAGGAGGGGGGAGCTGTTTTTT

j_gene: TRBJ1-1
v_gene: TRBV11-3
len: 13
abundance: NA
d_gene: NA
CDR3aa: CASSLGPNTEAFF
CDR3nt: TGTGCCAGCAGCTTGGGGCCTAACACTGAAGCTTTCTTT

j_gene: TRBJ2-1
v_gene: TRBV9
len: 16
abundance: NA
d_gene: NA
CDR3aa: CASSPTSQSSYNEQFF
CDR3nt: TGTGCCAGCAGCCCCACTTCTCAAAGCTCCTACAATGAGCAGTTCTTC

j_gene: TRBJ2-1
v_gene: TRBV5-5
len: 18
abundance: NA
d_gene: TRBD2
CDR3aa: CASSRTDSGAFSYNEQFF
CDR3nt: TGTGCCAGCAGCCGAACCGACAGCGGGGCCTTCTCCTACAATGAGCAGTTCTTC

j_gene: TRBJ2-1
v_gene: TRBV5-1
len: 15
abundance: NA
d_gene: TRBD2
CDR3aa: CASSLVGTSYNEQFF
CDR3nt: TGCGCCAGCAGCTTGGTGGGGACTAGCTACAATGAGCAGTTCTTC

j_gene: TRBJ2-7
v_gene: TRBV5-1
len: 12
abundance: NA
d_gene: NA
CDR3aa: CASGLYSDEQYF
CDR3nt: TGCGCCAGCGGACTATACTCTGACGAGCAGTACTTC

j_gene: TRBJ2-1
v_gene: TRBV28
len: 17
abundance: NA
d_gene: TRBD2
CDR3aa: CASSLVSGRAYYNEQFF
CDR3nt: TGTGCCAGCAGTTTAGTTAGCGGGAGGGCCTACTACAATGAGCAGTTCTTC

j_gene: TRBJ1-3
v_gene: TRBV18
len: 14
abundance: NA
d_gene: NA
CDR3aa: CASSPRVGPSTIYF
CDR3nt: TGTGCCAGCTCACCACGGGTGGGGCCCTCAACCATATATTTT

j_gene: TRBJ2-1
v_gene: TRBV19
len: 15
abundance: NA
d_gene: TRBD2
CDR3aa: CASSIGTSTYNEQFF
CDR3nt: TGTGCCAGTAGTATAGGGACTAGCACCTACAATGAGCAGTTCTTC

j_gene: TRBJ2-1
v_gene: TRBV18
len: 16
abundance: few
d_gene: TRBD2
CDR3aa: CASSPLGSGGNNEQFF
CDR3nt: TGTGCCAGCTCACCCTTGGGCAGCGGGGGAAACAATGAGCAGTTCTTC

j_gene: TRBJ2-7
v_gene: TRBV30
len: 13
abundance: NA
d_gene: NA
CDR3aa: CAWSEGHLYEQYF
CDR3nt: TGTGCCTGGAGCGAGGGACATCTCTACGAGCAGTACTTC

j_gene: TRBJ2-1
v_gene: TRBV15
len: 12
abundance: NA
d_gene: NA
CDR3aa: CATSSMRNEQFF
CDR3nt: TGTGCCACCAGCTCCATGAGGAATGAGCAGTTCTTC

j_gene: TRBJ1-4
v_gene: TRBV7-2
len: 15
abundance: NA
d_gene: NA
CDR3aa: CASSDSGTTNEKLFF
CDR3nt: TGTGCCAGCAGCGATTCCGGGACAACTAATGAAAAACTGTTTTTT

j_gene: TRBJ2-5
v_gene: TRBV7-9
len: 14
abundance: NA
d_gene: NA
CDR3aa: CASSLVRQEETQYF
CDR3nt: TGTGCCAGCAGCTTAGTTCGACAGGAAGAGACCCAGTACTTC